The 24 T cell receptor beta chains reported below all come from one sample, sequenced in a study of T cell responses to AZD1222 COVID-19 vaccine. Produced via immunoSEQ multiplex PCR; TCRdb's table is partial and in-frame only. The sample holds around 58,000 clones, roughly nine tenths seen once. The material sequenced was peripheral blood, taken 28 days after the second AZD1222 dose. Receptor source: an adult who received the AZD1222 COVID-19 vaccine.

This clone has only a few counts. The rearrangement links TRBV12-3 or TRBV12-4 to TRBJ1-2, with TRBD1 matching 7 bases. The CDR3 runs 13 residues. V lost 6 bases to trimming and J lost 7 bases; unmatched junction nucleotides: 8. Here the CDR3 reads CASSNGQVFGYTF. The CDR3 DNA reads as TGTGCCAGCAGCAACGGACAGGTCTTTGGCTACACCTTC.

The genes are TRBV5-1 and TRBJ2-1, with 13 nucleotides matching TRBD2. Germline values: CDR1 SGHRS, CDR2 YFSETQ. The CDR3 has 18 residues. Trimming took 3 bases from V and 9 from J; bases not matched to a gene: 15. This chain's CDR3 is CASSYNPPGTSGTSEQFF. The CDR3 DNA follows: TGCGCCAGCAGCTACAACCCACCGGGGACTAGCGGGACTTCTGAGCAGTTCTTC.

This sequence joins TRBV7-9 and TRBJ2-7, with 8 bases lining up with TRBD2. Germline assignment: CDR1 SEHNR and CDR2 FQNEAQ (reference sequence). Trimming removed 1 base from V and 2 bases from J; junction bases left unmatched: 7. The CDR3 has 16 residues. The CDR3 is CASSLEHGRAPYEQYF. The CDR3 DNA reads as TGTGCCAGCAGCTTAGAACACGGGAGGGCCCCCTACGAGCAGTACTTC.

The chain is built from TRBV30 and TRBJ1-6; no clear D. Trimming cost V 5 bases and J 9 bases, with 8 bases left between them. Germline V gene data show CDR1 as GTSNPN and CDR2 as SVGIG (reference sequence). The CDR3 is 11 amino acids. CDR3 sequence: CAWELSSPLHF. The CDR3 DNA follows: TGTGCCTGGGAACTGAGTTCACCCCTCCACTTT.

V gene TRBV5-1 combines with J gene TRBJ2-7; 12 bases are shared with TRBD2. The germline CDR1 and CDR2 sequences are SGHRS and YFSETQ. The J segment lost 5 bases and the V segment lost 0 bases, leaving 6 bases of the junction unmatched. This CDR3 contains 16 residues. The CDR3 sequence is CASSLVLAGGPDEQYF. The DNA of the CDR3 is TGCGCCAGCAGCTTGGTTCTAGCGGGAGGGCCGGACGAGCAGTACTTC.

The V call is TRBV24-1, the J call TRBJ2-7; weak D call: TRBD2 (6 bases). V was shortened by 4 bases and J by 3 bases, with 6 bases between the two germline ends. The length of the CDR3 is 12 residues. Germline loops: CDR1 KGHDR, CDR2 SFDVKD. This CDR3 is CATSDGSYEQYF. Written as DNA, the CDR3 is TGTGCCACCAGTGACGGGAGCTACGAGCAGTACTTC.

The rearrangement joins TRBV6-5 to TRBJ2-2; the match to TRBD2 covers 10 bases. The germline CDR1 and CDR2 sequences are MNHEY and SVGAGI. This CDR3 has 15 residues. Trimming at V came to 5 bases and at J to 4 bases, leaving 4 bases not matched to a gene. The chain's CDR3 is CASSRTSGLTGELFF. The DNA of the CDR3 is TGTGCCAGCAGTAGGACTAGCGGCCTCACCGGGGAGCTGTTTTTT.

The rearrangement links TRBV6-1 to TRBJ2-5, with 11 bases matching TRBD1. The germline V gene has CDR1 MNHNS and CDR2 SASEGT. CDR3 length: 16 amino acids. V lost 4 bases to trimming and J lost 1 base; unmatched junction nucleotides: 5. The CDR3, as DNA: TGTGCCAGCAGTGCCATGGGACAGGGGGGCCAAGAGACCCAGTACTTC. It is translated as CASSAMGQGGQETQYF.

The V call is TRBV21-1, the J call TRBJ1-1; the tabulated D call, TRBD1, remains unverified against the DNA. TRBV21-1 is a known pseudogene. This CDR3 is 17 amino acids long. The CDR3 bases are TGTGCCAGCAGCTCCGGGTGGGGACAGGGGGATCACACTGAAGCTTTCTTT. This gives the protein CASSSGWGQGDHTEAFF.

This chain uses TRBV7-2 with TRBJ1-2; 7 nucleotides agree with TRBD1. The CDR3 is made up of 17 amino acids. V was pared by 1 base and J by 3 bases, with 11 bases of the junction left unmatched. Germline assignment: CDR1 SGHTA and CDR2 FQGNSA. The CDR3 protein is CASSLGPGTVRDYGYTF. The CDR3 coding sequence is TGTGCCAGCAGCTTAGGGCCCGGGACAGTCAGGGACTATGGCTACACCTTC.

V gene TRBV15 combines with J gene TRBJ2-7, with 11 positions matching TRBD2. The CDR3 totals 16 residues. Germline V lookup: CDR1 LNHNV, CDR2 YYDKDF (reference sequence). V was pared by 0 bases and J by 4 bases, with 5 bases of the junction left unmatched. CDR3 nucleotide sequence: TGTGCCACCAGCAGAGAGTTAGCGGGAGGGAGGTACGAGCAGTACTTC. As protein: CATSRELAGGRYEQYF. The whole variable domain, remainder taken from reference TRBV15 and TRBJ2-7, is DAMVIQNPRYQVTQFGKPVTLSCSQTLNHNVMYWYQQKSSQAPKLLFHYYDKDFNNEADTPDNFQSRRPNTSFCFLDIRSPGLGDTAMYLCATSRELAGGRYEQYFGPGTRLTVT.

This CDR3 is CASSIFLDRGRREGTEAFF. CDR3 nucleotide sequence: TGTGCCAGTAGTATATTTTTGGACAGGGGTCGCCGGGAGGGCACTGAAGCTTTCTTT. This sequence joins TRBV19 and TRBJ1-1; TRBD1 matches 9 bases. Per germline, CDR1 LNHDA and CDR2 SQIVND (reference sequence). The CDR3 sequence is 19 residues long. Trimming at V came to 2 bases and at J to 4 bases, leaving 17 bases not matched to a gene.

The DNA for the CDR3 is TGCAGTGCTCCCACTCTATACGAGCAGTACTTC. Protein sequence: CSAPTLYEQYF. The V call is TRBV20-1, the J call TRBJ2-7; no definite D call. V lost 5 bases and J 4 bases, leaving 9 bases between the germline ends. Germline V lookup: CDR1 DFQATT, CDR2 SNEGSKA (reference sequence). This CDR3 region has 11 residues.

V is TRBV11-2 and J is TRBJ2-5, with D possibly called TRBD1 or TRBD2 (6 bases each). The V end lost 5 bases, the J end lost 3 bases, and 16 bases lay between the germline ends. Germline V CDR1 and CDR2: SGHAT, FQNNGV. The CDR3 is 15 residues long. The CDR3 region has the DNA TGTGCCAGCAGCCCCGTGCACGGGGGCGAAGAGACCCAGTACTTC. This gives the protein CASSPVHGGEETQYF.

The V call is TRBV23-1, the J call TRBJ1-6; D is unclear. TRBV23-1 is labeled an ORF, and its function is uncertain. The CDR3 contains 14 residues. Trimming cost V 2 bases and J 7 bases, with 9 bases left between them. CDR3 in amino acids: CASSQGGGNSPLHF. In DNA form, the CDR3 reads TGCGCCAGCAGTCAAGGAGGCGGGAATTCACCCCTCCACTTT.

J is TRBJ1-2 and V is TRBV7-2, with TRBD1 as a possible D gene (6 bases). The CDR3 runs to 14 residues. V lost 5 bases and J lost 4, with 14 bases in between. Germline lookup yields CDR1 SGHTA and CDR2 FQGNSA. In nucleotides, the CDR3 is TGTGCCAGCAGCAGCCAAGGGGGGCCCTATGGCTACACCTTC. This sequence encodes CASSSQGGPYGYTF.

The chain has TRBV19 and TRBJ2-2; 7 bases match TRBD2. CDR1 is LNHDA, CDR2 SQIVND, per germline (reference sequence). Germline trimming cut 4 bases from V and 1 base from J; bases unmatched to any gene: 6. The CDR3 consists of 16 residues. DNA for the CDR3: TGTGCCAGTAGTAGTGGAGCGGGAAAGAACACCGGGGAGCTGTTTTTT. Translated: CASSSGAGKNTGELFF. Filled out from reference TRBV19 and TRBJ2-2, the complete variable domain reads DGGITQSPKYLFRKEGQNVTLSCEQNLNHDAMYWYRQDPGQGLRLIYYSQIVNDFQKGDIAEGYSVSREKKESFPLTVTSAQKNPTAFYLCASSSGAGKNTGELFFGEGSRLTVL.

The CDR3 nucleotides are TGTGCCAGCAGCTTAGTTGACAGGGGGCTCTACAATGAGCAGTTCTTC. Translating it yields CASSLVDRGLYNEQFF. This chain uses TRBV7-2 with TRBJ2-1; 10 bases match TRBD1. The germline gives CDR1 SGHTA, CDR2 FQGNSA. V shed 1 base and J 3 bases; nucleotides not matched to a gene: 3. The CDR3 consists of 16 residues.

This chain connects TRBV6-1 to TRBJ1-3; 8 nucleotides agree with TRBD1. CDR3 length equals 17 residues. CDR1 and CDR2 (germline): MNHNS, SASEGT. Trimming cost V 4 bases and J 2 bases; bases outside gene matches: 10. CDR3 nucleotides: TGTGCCAGCAGTGCCCCGGGACAGGCCCGCACTGGAAACACCATATATTTT. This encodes CASSAPGQARTGNTIYF.

This CDR3 reads CASSEETSGDTQYF. The CDR3 bases are TGTGCCAGCAGTGAGGAAACTAGCGGAGATACGCAGTATTTT. The chain combines TRBV2 with TRBJ2-3, with 8 bases matching TRBD2. The CDR3 runs 14 residues. The trim removed 3 bases at V and 5 bases at J, leaving 4 bases unmatched. CDR1 is SNHLY and CDR2 is FYNNEI in the germline V gene.

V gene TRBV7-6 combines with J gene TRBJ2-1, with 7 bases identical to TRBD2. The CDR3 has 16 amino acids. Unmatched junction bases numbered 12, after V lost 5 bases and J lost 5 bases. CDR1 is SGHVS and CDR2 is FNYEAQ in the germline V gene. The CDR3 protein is CASSPPSGQGDNEQFF. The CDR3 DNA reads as TGTGCCAGCAGCCCACCTAGCGGCCAAGGGGACAATGAGCAGTTCTTC.

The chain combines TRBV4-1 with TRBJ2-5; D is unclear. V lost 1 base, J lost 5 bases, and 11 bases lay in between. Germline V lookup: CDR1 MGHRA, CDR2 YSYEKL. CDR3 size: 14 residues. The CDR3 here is CASSQGAGVETQYF. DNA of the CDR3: TGCGCCAGCAGCCAAGGGGCAGGTGTGGAGACCCAGTACTTC.

DNA of the CDR3: TGTGCCACCAGTGTTGGGACTCCACTCGAGGGGACTAGCTATGGCTACACCTTC. Its translation: CATSVGTPLEGTSYGYTF. V is TRBV24-1 and J is TRBJ1-2, with D possibly being TRBD1 (5 bases). The V gene's germline CDR1 is KGHDR and CDR2 SFDVKD. This CDR3 spans 18 amino acids. Trimming cost V 5 bases and J 4 bases, with 25 bases left between them.

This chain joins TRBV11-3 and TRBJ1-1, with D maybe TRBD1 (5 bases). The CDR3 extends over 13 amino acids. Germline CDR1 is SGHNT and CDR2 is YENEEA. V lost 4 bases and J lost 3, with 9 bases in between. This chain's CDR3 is CASSSGIYTEAFF. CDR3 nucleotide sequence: TGTGCCAGCAGCTCAGGGATATACACTGAAGCTTTCTTT.